Following are 30 T cell receptor beta chains from one sample sequenced in a study of T cells in Graves' hyperthyroidism and ophthalmopathy (dated by TCRdb to the late 2010s). The library was prepared using multiplex PCR. The sequencing machine was an Illumina HiSeq 2000. Amplification of TCR beta CDR3 regions was carried out from RNA transcripts. The TCR CDR3 was subjected to a first round of RT-PCR using the HTBI primer set and the Qiagen OneStep RT-PCR kit. The public reads were quality trimmed at Q25 with fastp and then assembled into clones with MiXCR by TCRdb, keeping productive beta chains. Here each entry gathers all rows of one CDR3 protein and keeps the most common genes and DNA. The sample table records around 500,000 distinct CDR3 sequences; about 15% of these occur just once. Jointly, the top ten make up about 17% of the sample. The sample comprised blood. The receptor source for this set is a woman between 18 and 29 years old with Graves' hyperthyroidism.

The rearrangement links TRBV6-1 to TRBJ2-3, with a possible D match to TRBD1 (7 bases). Germline V gene sequence: CDR1 MNHNS, CDR2 SASEGT. There are 15 residues in the CDR3. Trimming left V 6 bases short and J 4 bases short, with 17 bases between. CDR3 bases: TGTGCCAGCAGCCGCCCTCAGGGGGGATCAGATACGCAGTATTTT. It yields the protein CASSRPQGGSDTQYF.

This clonotype was recorded many times. The genes are TRBV19 and TRBJ2-5, with D perhaps being TRBD1 or TRBD2 (5 bases each). Trimming removed 6 bases from V and 5 bases from J, with 13 bases in between. This CDR3 spans 13 amino acids. From germline, CDR1 is LNHDA and CDR2 SQIVND (reference sequence). The CDR3 region is CASRGPGNETQYF. DNA for the CDR3: TGTGCCAGTAGGGGGCCCGGGAATGAGACCCAGTACTTC.

This clonotype has just a few counts. A much larger clone differs from this one at a single base, so this may be a read error. The chain joins TRBV6-2 or TRBV6-3 to TRBJ1-2; D might be TRBD1 (5 bases). The CDR3 length is 15 residues. V was pared by 5 bases and J by 0 bases, with 13 bases between. Germline assignment: CDR1 MNHEY and CDR2 SVGEGT. DNA of the CDR3: TGTGCCAGCAGTCTGACAGCGCCCCCTAACTATGGCTACACCTTC. It codes for CASSLTAPPNYGYTF.

This clonotype came up many times. The rearrangement joins TRBV11-2 to TRBJ1-1; D is undetermined. V dropped 5 bases and J dropped 10 bases, with 14 bases sitting between them. This CDR3 has 12 amino acids. Looked up from germline, CDR1 is SGHAT and CDR2 is FQNNGV. CDR3 region: CASSHWTAVAFF. The CDR3 region has the DNA TGTGCCAGCAGCCACTGGACGGCGGTAGCTTTCTTT.

This clonotype was detected many times. The gene calls are TRBV7-3 and TRBJ2-2, with 10 positions matching TRBD1. This CDR3 is built from 15 residues. CDR1 is SGHTA, CDR2 FQGTGA, per germline. The V gene end was trimmed by 6 bases and the J gene end by 4 bases; junction bases not matched to a gene: 5. CDR3 sequence: CASRGTGVSTGELFF. The CDR3 DNA reads TGTGCCAGCAGGGGGACAGGGGTTAGCACCGGGGAGCTGTTTTTT.

At least ten counts were recorded for this clonotype. J is TRBJ2-7 and V is TRBV7-8, with D hard to call. V lost 3 bases and J lost 7, with 16 bases in between. This CDR3 spans 14 amino acids. Germline lookup yields CDR1 SGHVS and CDR2 FQNEAQ. The CDR3 region is CASSLRKNYYEQYF. As DNA, the CDR3 is TGTGCCAGCAGCTTGAGGAAGAACTACTATGAGCAGTACTTC.

The chain uses TRBV9 and TRBJ1-2; 11 bases map to TRBD1. The CDR3 loop spans 15 amino acids. After removal of 4 bases from V and 9 bases from J, the junction contained 11 bases not matched to a gene. Germline loops: CDR1 SGDLS, CDR2 YYNGEE. The CDR3 DNA is TGTGCCAGCAGCCCGAGGACAGGGGGCGCATATCGCTACACCTTC. Protein product: CASSPRTGGAYRYTF.

The table lists this clonotype with a few counts. This chain connects TRBV5-4 to TRBJ1-1; D perhaps matches TRBD1 (5 bases). This CDR3 contains 14 residues. The V gene's germline CDR1 is SGHNT and CDR2 YYREEE (reference sequence). Deletions cut 1 base from V and 6 bases from J, with 13 bases between. The CDR3 spells CASSLFSGSPEAFF. CDR3 DNA sequence: TGTGCCAGCAGCTTGTTTTCAGGGAGCCCTGAAGCTTTCTTT. The full variable domain, in which reference TRBV5-4 and TRBJ1-1 provide the parts outside the CDR3, is ETGVTQSPTHLIKTRGQQVTLRCSSQSGHNTVSWYQQALGQGPQFIFQYYREEENGRGNFPPRFSGLQFPNYSSELNVNALELDDSALYLCASSLFSGSPEAFFGQGTRLTVV.

This clonotype has at least ten counts. The chain links TRBV30 to TRBJ1-4, with D hard to call. Germline V gene lookup returns CDR1 GTSNPN and CDR2 SVGIG (reference sequence). The CDR3 sequence is 12 residues long. Trimming shortened V by 7 bases and J by 0 bases, and 6 bases separated the two germline ends. Written as DNA, the CDR3 is TGTGCCTTCGACCCAACTAATGAAAAACTGTTTTTT. It codes for CAFDPTNEKLFF.

This clonotype was counted ten times or more. J is TRBJ2-2 and V is TRBV5-1, with D perhaps TRBD2 (5 bases). V was trimmed by 5 bases and J by 5 bases, leaving 16 bases between them. Per germline, CDR1 SGHRS and CDR2 YFSETQ. This CDR3 is 15 amino acids long. The DNA of the CDR3 is TGCGCCAGCAGGTATCGCGGTGGGAGTACCGGGGAGCTGTTTTTT. This translates into CASRYRGGSTGELFF.

This clonotype has a count of ten or more. The rearrangement uses TRBV7-8 and TRBJ1-3; TRBD1 aligns across 7 bases. The V gene end was trimmed by 5 bases and the J gene end by 3 bases; junction bases not matched to a gene: 4. Germline CDR1 is SGHVS and CDR2 is FQNEAQ. This CDR3 contains 14 residues. Here the CDR3 DNA reads TGTGCCAGCAGCCACACAGGGGTTGGAAACACCATATATTTT. It specifies CASSHTGVGNTIYF.

This clonotype was seen at least ten times. V usage is TRBV5-6 and J usage is TRBJ2-7; TRBD2 matches at 9 bases. The V gene end was trimmed by 3 bases and the J gene end by 6 bases; junction bases not matched to a gene: 7. CDR3 length: 14 amino acids. Germline V CDR1 and CDR2: SGHDT, YYEEEE. The CDR3 is CASSSYSGRLEQYF. The CDR3 nucleotides are TGTGCCAGCAGCTCGTATAGCGGGAGACTCGAGCAGTACTTC.

This clonotype was counted only a few times. Mismatch with germline at one junction end may stem from a read error. The V call is TRBV27, the J call TRBJ2-3, with 14 bases fitting TRBD2. The germline V gene has CDR1 MNHEY and CDR2 SMNVEV (reference sequence). The CDR3 contains 18 residues. CDR3 bases: TGTACCAGCAGTTTCCTCCAGACTAGCGGGAGGGCCTTAGATACGCAGTATTTT. Its protein product is CTSSFLQTSGRALDTQYF.

This clonotype has ten or more counts. The rearrangement uses TRBV5-1 and TRBJ2-3; D possibly corresponds to TRBD2 (6 bases). CDR3 size: 15 residues. Trimming stripped 0 bases from V and 1 base from J, with 9 bases between. Germline CDR1 reads SGHRS; CDR2 reads YFSETQ. The DNA for the CDR3 is TGCGCCAGCAGCTTGGTGACGGGAGGCACAGATACGCAGTATTTT. Translating gives CASSLVTGGTDTQYF.

This sequence joins TRBV3-1 and TRBJ1-2; TRBD1 matches at 8 bases. CDR3 length: 14 amino acids. CDR1 and CDR2 (germline): LGHDT, YNNKEL (reference sequence). With 8 bases clipped from V and 1 base from J, the junction kept 6 bases outside the gene matches. CDR3 region: CASGQGLGNYGYTF. The CDR3 coding sequence is TGTGCCAGCGGACAGGGCCTCGGTAACTATGGCTACACCTTC.

In its sample, this clonotype was seen many times. V usage is TRBV2 and J usage is TRBJ2-2, with 12 bases aligning to TRBD1. V lost 6 bases and J lost 5; bases outside the gene matches: 4. Germline assignment: CDR1 SNHLY and CDR2 FYNNEI. This CDR3 is built from 15 residues. The CDR3 bases are TGTGCCAGCAGGGGACAGGGGGCACGGACCGGGGAGCTGTTTTTT. Residues: CASRGQGARTGELFF. The full variable domain, with the rest looked up from reference TRBV2 and TRBJ2-2, is EPEVTQTPSHQVTQMGQEVILRCVPISNHLYFYWYRQILGQKVEFLVSFYNNEISEKSEIFDDQFSVERPDGSNFTLKIRSTKLEDSAMYFCASRGQGARTGELFFGEGSRLTVL.

The rearrangement joins TRBV4-1 to TRBJ2-7; 11 bases map to TRBD2. V lost 4 bases, J lost 3 bases, and 5 bases stayed unmatched. Germline CDR1 reads MGHRA; CDR2 reads YSYEKL. The CDR3 contains 15 residues. The chain's CDR3 is CASSRSTSGNYEQYF. As DNA, the CDR3 is TGCGCCAGCAGCCGATCGACTAGCGGGAACTACGAGCAGTACTTC.

This clonotype turned up a few times. The chain employs TRBV6-1 and TRBJ2-7; either TRBD1 or TRBD2 may supply D (5 bases each). This CDR3 region has 13 residues. Germline-derived CDR1 and CDR2 are MNHNS and SASEGT. The V end was cut by 11 bases, the J end by 3 bases, with 17 bases between. This CDR3 reads CALTRDGRYEQYV. The CDR3 region has the DNA TGTGCCTTAACCAGGGACGGACGCTACGAGCAGTACGTC.

This clonotype came up a few times. The genes are TRBV12-3 or TRBV12-4 and TRBJ2-3; TRBD1 matches 7 bases. CDR3 size: 15 residues. Unmatched junction bases numbered 6, after V lost 6 bases and J lost 0 bases. The DNA for the CDR3 is TGTGCCAGCAGCCCGGGACAGTGGAGCACAGATACGCAGTATTTT. It translates to CASSPGQWSTDTQYF.

The CDR3 protein is CASSTGLAGVRTDTQYF. The CDR3 DNA sequence: TGCGCCAGCAGCACCGGACTAGCGGGAGTCCGGACAGATACGCAGTATTTT. The V gene is TRBV5-1, the J gene TRBJ2-3, with TRBD2 identical over 13 bases. With V trimmed by 4 bases and J by 3 bases, 8 bases remained unmatched. Per the germline V gene, CDR1 is SGHRS and CDR2 is YFSETQ. CDR3 length equals 17 residues.

The J gene is TRBJ2-1, the V gene TRBV30, with D possibly called TRBD1 or TRBD2 (5 bases each). CDR3 size: 15 residues. V dropped 3 bases and J dropped 0 bases, with 12 bases sitting between them. The germline CDR1 and CDR2 sequences are GTSNPN and SVGIG (reference sequence). The DNA for the CDR3 is TGTGCCTGGAGGGGACCAAATTACTCCTACAATGAGCAGTTCTTC. Protein product: CAWRGPNYSYNEQFF.

The table lists this clonotype with many counts. The rearrangement links TRBV20-1 to TRBJ2-1; a possible D gene is TRBD2 (6 bases). Per the germline V gene, CDR1 is DFQATT and CDR2 is SNEGSKA (reference sequence). The CDR3 is 16 amino acids. Trimming left V 0 bases short and J 10 bases short, with 22 bases between. CDR3 protein: CSARDPPGEFLEEQFF. Written as DNA, the CDR3 is TGCAGTGCTAGAGACCCACCGGGGGAGTTCCTAGAGGAGCAGTTCTTC.

This clonotype was observed at least ten times. The CDR3 nucleotides are TGTGCCAGCAGTTTATGGCCCCCGGGACTAGCGGGAGGAGGAGATACGCAGTATTTT. Its protein product is CASSLWPPGLAGGGDTQYF. This rearrangement joins TRBV27 to TRBJ2-3; 15 bases are a match to TRBD2. This CDR3 contains 19 residues. Per the germline V gene, CDR1 is MNHEY and CDR2 is SMNVEV (reference sequence). V shed 1 base, J shed 5 bases, and the junction held 10 bases outside the gene matches.

This clonotype was recorded a few times. This rearrangement joins TRBV5-1 to TRBJ2-1; perhaps D is TRBD1 or TRBD2 (5 bases each). Trimming stripped 4 bases from V and 1 base from J, with 21 bases between. This CDR3 is 18 amino acids long. Germline CDR1 and CDR2: SGHRS and YFSETQ. CDR3 sequence reads: CASSAQVGSRESYNEQFF. CDR3 nucleotide sequence: TGCGCCAGCAGCGCCCAGGTGGGTAGCAGGGAGTCCTACAATGAGCAGTTCTTC.

This clonotype was observed a handful of times. The chain recombines TRBV19 with TRBJ1-1; no clear D. Trimming removed 6 bases at V and 4 bases at J, with 15 bases between. The CDR3 has 14 residues. Per germline, CDR1 LNHDA and CDR2 SQIVND (reference sequence). The CDR3 coding sequence is TGTGCCAGTAGGGCCGGTGCGGTCGGCACTGAAGCTTTCTTT. Protein: CASRAGAVGTEAFF.

This clonotype was seen many times. J is TRBJ1-5 and V is TRBV2, with D possibly being TRBD1 (5 bases). CDR1 is SNHLY, CDR2 FYNNEI, per germline. This CDR3 has 15 residues. The germline V and J ends were trimmed by 3 bases and 0 bases, with 9 bases remaining between them. The CDR3 DNA sequence: TGTGCCAGCAGTGATCAGGGACTTAGCAATCAGCCCCAGCATTTT. Protein sequence: CASSDQGLSNQPQHF. Using reference TRBV2 and TRBJ1-5 for the parts outside the CDR3, the full variable domain is EPEVTQTPSHQVTQMGQEVILRCVPISNHLYFYWYRQILGQKVEFLVSFYNNEISEKSEIFDDQFSVERPDGSNFTLKIRSTKLEDSAMYFCASSDQGLSNQPQHFGDGTRLSIL.

The chain links TRBV6-1 to TRBJ2-7; 9 bases align to TRBD2. V trimming: 7 bases; J trimming: 4 bases; junction bases outside the gene matches: 11. This CDR3 region has 15 residues. CDR1 and CDR2 (germline): MNHNS, SASEGT. The CDR3 spells CASTRPGLATYEQYF. The CDR3 coding sequence is TGTGCCAGCACCCGTCCGGGACTAGCAACATACGAGCAGTACTTC.

This clonotype occurred a few times. V is TRBV7-8 and J is TRBJ1-1; TRBD1 matches 8 bases. The CDR3 sequence is 14 residues long. Germline-derived CDR1 and CDR2 are SGHVS and FQNEAQ. V dropped 8 bases and J dropped 1; count of bases not matched to a gene: 6. CDR3 nucleotide sequence: TGTGCCAGCGGCAGACAGGGGTCGAACACTGAAGCTTTCTTT. Protein: CASGRQGSNTEAFF.

A note on this clonotype: This may be a read error, as it is one base from a much larger clone. V is TRBV30 and J is TRBJ2-1; 9 bases agree with TRBD1. This CDR3 has 16 residues. Germline V CDR1 and CDR2: GTSNPN, SVGIG (reference sequence). V dropped 3 bases and J dropped 3; count of bases not matched to a gene: 9. The CDR3 sequence is CAWRGPPGQGYNEQFF. The DNA for the CDR3 is TGTGCCTGGAGGGGCCCCCCGGGACAGGGCTACAATGAGCAGTTCTTC. The entire variable domain, with the rest obtained from reference TRBV30 and TRBJ2-1, is as follows: SQTIHQWPATLVQPVGSPLSLECTVEGTSNPNLYWYRQAAGRGLQLLFYSVGIGQISSEVPQNLSASRPQDRQFILSSKKLLLSDSGFYLCAWRGPPGQGYNEQFFGPGTRLTVL.

CDR3: CASSVAGSPSYNEQFF. CDR3 in DNA: TGTGCCAGCAGCGTAGCAGGTTCCCCCTCCTACAATGAGCAGTTCTTC. The chain links TRBV9 to TRBJ2-1, with unresolved D. The CDR3 has 16 residues. CDR1 and CDR2 (germline): SGDLS, YYNGEE. Between the trimmed V and J ends, which lost 0 bases and 0 bases, there was a span of 10 bases.